The TCR beta chain described here comes from a study of tumor and adjacent non-tumor tissue in lung cancer. The wider study: Histology: about a dozen adenocarcinoma, 2 squamous cell carcinoma, 1 small cell lung cancer. Patients were aged roughly 31 to 76, 10 men and 5 women, stage I to III. Samples averaged roughly 4.4 million productive TCRbeta reads each.

V lost 7 bases to trimming and J lost 5 bases; unmatched junction nucleotides: 14. The CDR3 is made up of 15 amino acids. The germline V gene has CDR1 SQVTM and CDR2 ANQGSEA. Three rounds of nested PCR, following a modified ARM-PCR protocol, produced the TCRbeta library. TCRdb recomputed calls from the multiplex PCR reads with MiXCR, one row per CDR3 protein. The sample consists of about 200,000 distinct CDR3 sequences, 60% to 75% of them appearing once. RNA was extracted from bulk tissue without any cell sorting. Note on this clonotype: This may come from a read error, since a much larger clone is one base off.

What was sequenced was lung tumor tissue. This clonotype was obtained from a man aged 55 to 70 with non-small cell lung cancer. The chain recombines TRBV29-1 with TRBJ2-3, with 8 bases that match TRBD2. CDR3 DNA sequence: TGCAGCGGCCAGACTAGCGTGGGGGAAGGAGATACGCAGTATTTT. It encodes CSGQTSVGEGDTQYF.